These T cell receptor beta chains were read from a single sample in a study of blood T cells in healthy people across ages. TCRdb recomputed calls from the 5' RACE reads with MiXCR, one row per CDR3 protein. This sample has over a million distinct CDR3 sequences; around 59% occur once, and the top ten carry more than 6%. Sequenced material: blood. The receptors shown here come from a man aged 18 to 35 in good health. Each CDR3 is given with its conserved first and last residue. Fields, in order: D gene, clone size, V gene, J gene, CDR3 protein, CDR3 DNA. The D gene is left open where the match is weak. Rows may omit the clone size; those that give it use once, few, many or a size class.

D gene: .; clone size: .; V gene: TRBV4-2; J gene: TRBJ2-1; CDR3 protein: CASAQGPATNEQFF; CDR3 DNA: TGTGCCAGCGCTCAAGGTCCAGCCACCAATGAGCAGTTCTTC
D gene: TRBD1; clone size: .; V gene: TRBV6-1; J gene: TRBJ1-2; CDR3 protein: CASKETGSNYGYTF; CDR3 DNA: TGTGCCAGCAAGGAGACAGGGTCTAACTATGGCTACACCTTC
D gene: TRBD2; clone size: .; V gene: TRBV27; J gene: TRBJ2-7; CDR3 protein: CASSFTGTSSYNEQYF; CDR3 DNA: TGTGCCAGCAGTTTCACCGGGACTAGTTCCTACAATGAGCAGTACTTC
D gene: TRBD1; clone size: few; V gene: TRBV25-1; J gene: TRBJ2-7; CDR3 protein: CASSDRTSARTGNSYEQYF; CDR3 DNA: TGTGCCAGCAGTGATCGAACCTCCGCCCGGACAGGGAACTCATACGAGCAGTACTTC
D gene: TRBD1; clone size: .; V gene: TRBV6-1; J gene: TRBJ2-4; CDR3 protein: CASSESGTAKNIQYF; CDR3 DNA: TGTGCCAGCAGCGAATCCGGGACAGCTAAAAACATTCAGTACTTC
D gene: TRBD2; clone size: .; V gene: TRBV12-5; J gene: TRBJ2-1; CDR3 protein: CACWEGPYGNEQFF; CDR3 DNA: TGTGCTTGTTGGGAGGGCCCATACGGGAATGAGCAGTTCTTC
D gene: TRBD1; clone size: .; V gene: TRBV15; J gene: TRBJ1-6; CDR3 protein: CATSSGQIASPLHF; CDR3 DNA: TGTGCCACCAGCTCGGGACAGATCGCTTCACCCCTCCACTTT
D gene: TRBD2; clone size: .; V gene: TRBV29-1; J gene: TRBJ2-1; CDR3 protein: CSAMLAEPTGNEQFF; CDR3 DNA: TGCAGCGCGATGCTAGCGGAACCCACGGGAAATGAGCAGTTCTTC
D gene: TRBD2; clone size: few; V gene: TRBV11-2; J gene: TRBJ2-3; CDR3 protein: CASSLEVLAGDMNTQYF; CDR3 DNA: TGTGCCAGCAGCTTAGAGGTCTTAGCGGGAGACATGAATACGCAGTATTTT
D gene: .; clone size: .; V gene: TRBV27; J gene: TRBJ1-1; CDR3 protein: CASSVAQVTEAFF; CDR3 DNA: TGTGCCAGCAGTGTAGCCCAGGTGACTGAAGCTTTCTTT
D gene: TRBD2; clone size: .; V gene: TRBV28; J gene: TRBJ2-1; CDR3 protein: CASNLAGGHDNEQFF; CDR3 DNA: TGTGCCAGCAACCTAGCGGGGGGGCACGACAATGAGCAGTTCTTC
D gene: .; clone size: .; V gene: TRBV4-1; J gene: TRBJ1-2; CDR3 protein: CASSQGRGANGYTF; CDR3 DNA: TGCGCCAGCAGCCAAGGAAGGGGGGCGAATGGCTACACCTTC
D gene: .; clone size: once; V gene: TRBV6-5; J gene: TRBJ2-5; CDR3 protein: CASSYNPGETQYF; CDR3 DNA: TGTGCCAGCAGTTATAATCCTGGGGAGACCCAGTACTTC
D gene: .; clone size: .; V gene: TRBV5-1; J gene: TRBJ2-7; CDR3 protein: CASSNSGADEQYF; CDR3 DNA: TGCGCCAGCAGCAACTCAGGGGCGGACGAGCAGTACTTC
D gene: TRBD2; clone size: .; V gene: TRBV7-9; J gene: TRBJ2-5; CDR3 protein: CASSWLAEEQYF; CDR3 DNA: TGTGCCAGCAGCTGGCTAGCGGAAGAGCAGTACTTC
D gene: .; clone size: .; V gene: TRBV20-1; J gene: TRBJ2-3; CDR3 protein: CSAPEGYHTDTQYF; CDR3 DNA: TGCAGTGCCCCCGAGGGTTATCACACAGATACGCAGTATTTT